One and the same sample provided the 29 T cell receptor beta chains below, sequenced in a study of blood T cells in healthy people across ages. A second 7 to 11 cycle PCR used barcoded and J-beta primers. From the 5' RACE reads, TCRdb called clonotypes with MiXCR, one entry per CDR3 protein. The data contain more than 650,000 distinct CDR3 sequences, about a fifth of them singletons. Material: blood. The receptors were sampled from a man in his 70s in good health.

Details on this clonotype: A junction end diverges from the germline sequence, so it may reflect a read error. The chain combines TRBV5-5 with TRBJ2-3, with TRBD1 identical over 9 bases. This CDR3 is built from 15 residues. Germline V lookup: CDR1 SGHKS, CDR2 YYEKEE (reference sequence). The CDR3: CASSLRDRVTDTRYF. The CDR3 nucleotides read TGTGCCAGCAGCTTACGGGACAGGGTTACAGATACGCGGTATTTT.

The chain has TRBV9 and TRBJ2-1; 8 nucleotides agree with TRBD2. Germline-derived CDR1 and CDR2 are SGDLS and YYNGEE. The CDR3 runs 17 residues. J was trimmed by 4 bases and V by 0 bases; bases with no gene match: 9. CDR3 DNA: TGTGCCAGCAGCGTAGCTGGGGTAGCGGGGAAATACAATGAGCAGTTCTTC. This encodes CASSVAGVAGKYNEQFF. Together with reference TRBV9 and TRBJ2-1, the CDR3 gives the full variable domain: DSGVTQTPKHLITATGQRVTLRCSPRSGDLSVYWYQQSLDQGLQFLIQYYNGEERAKGNILERFSAQQFPDLHSELNLSSLELGDSALYFCASSVAGVAGKYNEQFFGPGTRLTVL.

This sequence joins TRBV28 and TRBJ2-7; TRBD1 matches at 7 bases. Germline CDR1 reads MDHEN; CDR2 reads SYDVKM. This CDR3 comprises 14 residues. V lost 5 bases, J lost 3 bases, and 7 bases stayed unmatched. Here the CDR3 reads CASSPGQAYYEQYF. As DNA, the CDR3 is TGTGCCAGCAGTCCCGGACAGGCCTACTACGAGCAGTACTTC.

This sequence joins TRBV19 and TRBJ2-3; weak D call: TRBD2 (6 bases). The germline V gene has CDR1 LNHDA and CDR2 SQIVND (reference sequence). V gave up 7 bases and J gave up 3 bases, with 17 bases separating them. The CDR3 covers 15 residues. The CDR3 loop is CASKVGSRATDTQYF. In DNA form, the CDR3 reads TGTGCCAGTAAAGTCGGGAGCCGGGCAACAGATACGCAGTATTTT.

This clonotype was picked up many times. The chain joins TRBV27 to TRBJ1-2; 9 bases match TRBD1. The CDR3 extends over 15 amino acids. The germline V gene encodes CDR1 MNHEY and CDR2 SMNVEV (reference sequence). Trimming at V came to 4 bases and at J to 4 bases, leaving 7 bases not matched to a gene. The CDR3 here is CASSSSTGQGYGYTF. The CDR3, as DNA: TGTGCCAGCAGTTCAAGTACGGGACAGGGCTATGGCTACACCTTC.

The genes are TRBV29-1 and TRBJ2-7; the D gene is possibly TRBD2 (6 bases). Germline-derived CDR1 and CDR2 are SQVTM and ANQGSEA. The CDR3 sequence is 16 residues long. For the CDR3, the DNA is TGCAGCGTTGAACAGGGCCCGGGACTGCACTCCTACGCGCAGTACGTC. Translating gives CSVEQGPGLHSYAQYV.

This clonotype was recorded many times. The chain carries TRBV20-1 and TRBJ1-2, with D possibly matching TRBD1 (5 bases). CDR1 is DFQATT, CDR2 SNEGSKA, per germline (reference sequence). The V and J ends lost 4 bases and 6 bases respectively, with 12 bases between them. CDR3 size: 12 residues. CDR3 DNA: TGCAGTGCTATCCGAGGGACTCATGGCTACACCTTC. As protein: CSAIRGTHGYTF.

The genes are TRBV5-1 and TRBJ2-1, with TRBD2 as a possible D gene (6 bases). Near its end, the DNA agrees better with TRBJ2-7, so the J call may be wrong. The CDR3 loop spans 15 amino acids. Germline V gene sequence: CDR1 SGHRS, CDR2 YFSETQ. The CDR3 coding sequence is TGCGCCAGCAGCTCGTCCGGGGCGGGGAGCTACGAGCAGTACTTC. Protein product: CASSSSGAGSYEQYF.

The chain employs TRBV20-1 and TRBJ2-5, with TRBD1 matching 10 bases. Germline CDR1 reads DFQATT; CDR2 reads SNEGSKA (reference sequence). V shed 3 bases and J 5 bases; nucleotides not matched to a gene: 6. There are 14 residues in the CDR3. In DNA form, the CDR3 reads TGCAGTGCTAGCAGGACAGGGGGGAGGGAGACCCAGTACTTC. This sequence encodes CSASRTGGRETQYF.

This clonotype was seen ten or more times. The rearrangement joins TRBV30 to TRBJ1-2, with 7 bases fitting TRBD1. V lost 2 bases, J lost 5 bases, and 5 bases stayed unmatched. CDR3 length: 13 residues. The germline gives CDR1 GTSNPN, CDR2 SVGIG (reference sequence). The CDR3: CAWSRDRPYGYTF. CDR3 nucleotides: TGTGCCTGGAGTCGGGACAGACCTTATGGCTACACCTTC.

This chain uses TRBV20-1 with TRBJ1-6; D unclear. This CDR3 spans 16 amino acids. Germline lookup yields CDR1 DFQATT and CDR2 SNEGSKA (reference sequence). Trimming took 3 bases from V and 4 from J, leaving 16 bases between them. CDR3 protein: CSASSRGVTYNSPLHF. The CDR3 coding sequence is TGCAGTGCTAGCTCCCGTGGTGTAACGTATAATTCACCCCTCCACTTT.

This sequence joins TRBV12-3 or TRBV12-4 and TRBJ1-2; D gene unclear. With 5 bases removed from V and 2 bases from J, the gap between germline ends came to 21 bases. This CDR3 is 17 amino acids long. CDR3 in DNA: TGTGCCAGCAGTACTCCCCCGTGGGGAGGGTTGAACTATGGCTACACCTTC. This codes for CASSTPPWGGLNYGYTF.

This clonotype occurred a few times. The chain links TRBV13 to TRBJ2-3, with 10 bases matching TRBD2. CDR3 length equals 16 residues. V was pared by 5 bases and J by 0 bases, with 5 bases of the junction left unmatched. The V gene's germline CDR1 is PRHDT and CDR2 FYEKMQ (reference sequence). CDR3 protein: CASSLSSGGSTDTQYF. CDR3 in DNA: TGTGCCAGCAGCCTTAGTAGCGGGGGGAGCACAGATACGCAGTATTTT.

The V gene is TRBV19, the J gene TRBJ1-1; D is perhaps TRBD1 (5 bases). Looked up from germline, CDR1 is LNHDA and CDR2 is SQIVND (reference sequence). This CDR3 is built from 15 residues. The germline V and J ends were trimmed by 4 bases and 4 bases, with 16 bases remaining between them. This CDR3 is CASSNRDGAPTEAFF. The CDR3 region has the DNA TGTGCCAGTAGTAACCGGGACGGCGCGCCCACTGAAGCTTTCTTT.

This clonotype was recorded at least ten times. The rearrangement uses TRBV28 and TRBJ2-7; D assignment may be TRBD1 or TRBD2 (5 bases each). Germline lookup yields CDR1 MDHEN and CDR2 SYDVKM. The CDR3 runs to 12 residues. V lost 4 bases and J lost 3, with 7 bases in between. This CDR3 is CASSSGLYEQYF. The CDR3 coding sequence is TGTGCCAGCAGTTCGGGGCTCTACGAGCAGTACTTC.

V gene TRBV4-2 combines with J gene TRBJ2-7, with 7 bases aligning to TRBD1. The CDR3 is made up of 15 amino acids. The junction had 3 bases not matched to a gene; V was cut back by 1 base and J by 0 bases. Germline lookup yields CDR1 LGHNA and CDR2 YNFKEQ. In nucleotides, the CDR3 is TGTGCCAGCAGCCAAGTAAGGGACAGCTCCTACGAGCAGTACTTC. As protein: CASSQVRDSSYEQYF.

This clonotype was found many times. The rearrangement links TRBV7-9 to TRBJ1-5; D gene uncertain. The CDR3 runs to 13 residues. The V end was cut by 1 base, the J end by 7 bases, with 8 bases between. Germline values: CDR1 SEHNR, CDR2 FQNEAQ (reference sequence). DNA of the CDR3: TGTGCCAGCAGCTTAGTCCCGGGACAGCCCCAGCATTTT. Its protein product is CASSLVPGQPQHF. Full variable domain (missing parts from reference TRBV7-9 and TRBJ1-5): DTGVSQNPRHKITKRGQNVTFRCDPISEHNRLYWYRQTLGQGPEFLTYFQNEAQLEKSRLLSDRFSAERPKGSFSTLEIQRTEQGDSAMYLCASSLVPGQPQHFGDGTRLSIL.

This clonotype occurred a few times. The chain uses TRBV2 and TRBJ1-2; 8 nucleotides agree with TRBD1. The CDR3 has 15 amino acids. Germline-derived CDR1 and CDR2 are SNHLY and FYNNEI. Trimming cost V 2 bases and J 7 bases; bases outside gene matches: 9. The CDR3 spells CASSERTGTWGGYTF. In DNA, the CDR3 is TGTGCCAGCAGTGAACGGACAGGGACTTGGGGTGGCTACACCTTC.

J is TRBJ2-3 and V is TRBV7-2, with D unresolved. Germline CDR1 is SGHTA and CDR2 is FQGNSA. The CDR3 contains 15 residues. V lost 1 base and J 7 bases, leaving 15 bases between the germline ends. This CDR3 reads CASSLDSGDFYTQYF. The CDR3 DNA reads as TGTGCCAGCAGCTTAGATTCAGGTGACTTTTATACGCAGTATTTT. The full variable domain, in which reference TRBV7-2 and TRBJ2-3 provide the parts outside the CDR3, is GAGVSQSPSNKVTEKGKDVELRCDPISGHTALYWYRQSLGQGLEFLIYFQGNSAPDKSGLPSDRFSAERTGGSVSTLTIQRTQQEDSAVYLCASSLDSGDFYTQYFGPGTRLTVL.

The chain has TRBV3-1 and TRBJ2-4, with D tentatively TRBD2 (6 bases). The CDR3 runs 18 residues. Germline values: CDR1 LGHDT, CDR2 YNNKEL (reference sequence). The V end lost 2 bases, the J end lost 3 bases, and 20 bases lay between the germline ends. The CDR3 bases are TGTGCCAGCAGCCAAAACGCGGACGGGAGCCGTTTCAAAAACATTCAGTACTTC. Translation gives CASSQNADGSRFKNIQYF.

This clonotype has only a few counts. This chain links TRBV2 with TRBJ2-3, with 10 bases aligning to TRBD2. The CDR3 totals 14 residues. J gave up 4 bases and V 7 bases, and 5 bases lay outside the gene matches. Germline assignment: CDR1 SNHLY and CDR2 FYNNEI. CDR3 protein: CASKVSGGADTQYF. The CDR3 nucleotides read TGTGCCAGCAAAGTAAGCGGGGGGGCAGATACGCAGTATTTT. The whole variable domain, remainder taken from reference TRBV2 and TRBJ2-3, is EPEVTQTPSHQVTQMGQEVILRCVPISNHLYFYWYRQILGQKVEFLVSFYNNEISEKSEIFDDQFSVERPDGSNFTLKIRSTKLEDSAMYFCASKVSGGADTQYFGPGTRLTVL.

The J gene is TRBJ1-2, the V gene TRBV28; D unresolved. This CDR3 spans 12 amino acids. Germline lookup yields CDR1 MDHEN and CDR2 SYDVKM. Trimming stripped 7 bases from V and 8 bases from J, with 14 bases between. The CDR3 spells CASNLNAEGYTF. CDR3 sequence (DNA): TGTGCCAGCAACCTAAATGCCGAAGGCTACACCTTC.

This chain uses TRBV6-6 with TRBJ2-3; a possible D gene is TRBD2 (5 bases). Trimming shortened V by 6 bases and J by 6 bases, and 13 bases separated the two germline ends. Germline CDR1 is MNHNY and CDR2 is SVGAGI (reference sequence). This CDR3 spans 13 amino acids. The CDR3 nucleotides read TGTGCCAGCAGACTAGATTCTTCGGATACGCAGTATTTT. Amino acid sequence: CASRLDSSDTQYF.

This clonotype has ten or more counts. J is TRBJ1-1 and V is TRBV29-1, with 7 bases aligning to TRBD1. The CDR3 loop spans 12 amino acids. The V and J ends lost 7 bases and 11 bases, in that order; junction bases with no gene match: 13. CDR1 and CDR2 from the germline V gene are SQVTM and ANQGSEA. The CDR3 is CSAGTADGMAFF. The CDR3 DNA follows: TGCAGCGCCGGGACAGCCGATGGAATGGCTTTCTTT. Variable domain in full (rest from reference TRBV29-1 and TRBJ1-1): SAVISQKPSRDICQRGTSLTIQCQVDSQVTMMFWYRQQPGQSLTLIATANQGSEATYESGFVIDKFPISRPNLTFSTLTVSNMSPEDSSIYLCSAGTADGMAFFGQGTRLTVV.

This clonotype was picked up a small number of times. This rearrangement joins TRBV7-6 to TRBJ1-3; 7 nucleotides align to TRBD1. V trimming: 4 bases; J trimming: 8 bases; junction bases outside the gene matches: 11. CDR3 length equals 15 residues. Germline loops: CDR1 SGHVS, CDR2 FNYEAQ. The CDR3 bases are TGTGCCAGCAGCTCCCACTTGACAGGGCGCGACACCATATATTTT. It is translated as CASSSHLTGRDTIYF.

Ten or more counts support this clonotype. The chain combines TRBV29-1 with TRBJ1-1, with no clear D. The CDR3 totals 13 residues. Germline loops: CDR1 SQVTM, CDR2 ANQGSEA. V dropped 4 bases and J dropped 1 base, with 10 bases sitting between them. The CDR3 protein is CSVVSAGNTEAFF. For the CDR3, the DNA is TGCAGCGTTGTGAGTGCAGGGAACACTGAAGCTTTCTTT. Full variable domain (remainder filled in from reference TRBV29-1 and TRBJ1-1): SAVISQKPSRDICQRGTSLTIQCQVDSQVTMMFWYRQQPGQSLTLIATANQGSEATYESGFVIDKFPISRPNLTFSTLTVSNMSPEDSSIYLCSVVSAGNTEAFFGQGTRLTVV.

Concerning this clonotype itself: One end of the junction varies from germline; a read error may be responsible. V usage is TRBV24-1 and J usage is TRBJ2-6; 9 nucleotides agree with TRBD1. The CDR3 contains 15 residues. The germline CDR1 and CDR2 sequences are KGHDR and SFDVKD. CDR3: CATGTGWSGASVLTF. In DNA form, the CDR3 reads TGTGCCACCGGGACAGGGTGGTCTGGGGCCAGCGTCCTGACTTTC.

The chain carries TRBV27 and TRBJ1-1; TRBD1 matches 7 bases. Trimming cost V 5 bases and J 4 bases; bases outside gene matches: 7. The CDR3 length is 14 residues. The germline CDR1 and CDR2 sequences are MNHEY and SMNVEV (reference sequence). This CDR3 is CASSKGGDGTEAFF. The CDR3 DNA sequence: TGTGCCAGCAGTAAAGGGGGCGATGGCACTGAAGCTTTCTTT.

This clonotype was found a few times. The chain recombines TRBV4-2 with TRBJ1-5; D may be TRBD1 (5 bases). Germline CDR1 is LGHNA and CDR2 is YNFKEQ. There are 15 residues in the CDR3. The V and J ends lost 0 bases and 5 bases respectively, with 11 bases between them. The CDR3 is CASSQESGYHQPQHF. In DNA, the CDR3 is TGTGCCAGCAGCCAAGAATCAGGGTATCATCAGCCCCAGCATTTT.